This T cell receptor beta chain was sequenced during a study of human T cells and chemical hapten exposure. TCRdb re-called the RACE reads with MiXCR, one entry per CDR3 protein. Seen here are about 110,000 distinct CDR3 sequences, about a tenth observed once, and the top ten hold approximately 3%. Time point of the sample: patch test 2, 6 weeks after DPC sensitization. The treatment here: therapeutic diphenylcyclopropenone sensitization with weekly scalp DPC. With regard to this clonotype: Its target is unknown.

There are 16 residues in the CDR3. Trimming left V 2 bases short and J 7 bases short, with 19 bases between. Germline V CDR1 and CDR2: SGHTA, FQGNSA. Findings and limits, study-wide: Controls formed significantly fewer large CDR3 similarity clusters than expanded TCRs did. Sensitization with DPC brought no change to TCRs above 1 in 1000 in frequency. PT1 expanded TCR counts correlated positively with patch test score.

The chain links TRBV7-2 to TRBJ2-3; D may correspond to TRBD1 or TRBD2 (7 bases each). The sample consisted of whole blood, taken in connection with sensitization to the hapten diphenylcyclopropenone (DPC). The sequence came from a woman aged 40-49 years with alopecia areata. Some clones in this sample may be carry-over from other donors' samples. The CDR3 here is CASSLQGGGLDYTQYF. The DNA for the CDR3 is TGTGCCAGCAGCTTACAGGGGGGAGGGCTAGACTATACGCAGTATTTT.